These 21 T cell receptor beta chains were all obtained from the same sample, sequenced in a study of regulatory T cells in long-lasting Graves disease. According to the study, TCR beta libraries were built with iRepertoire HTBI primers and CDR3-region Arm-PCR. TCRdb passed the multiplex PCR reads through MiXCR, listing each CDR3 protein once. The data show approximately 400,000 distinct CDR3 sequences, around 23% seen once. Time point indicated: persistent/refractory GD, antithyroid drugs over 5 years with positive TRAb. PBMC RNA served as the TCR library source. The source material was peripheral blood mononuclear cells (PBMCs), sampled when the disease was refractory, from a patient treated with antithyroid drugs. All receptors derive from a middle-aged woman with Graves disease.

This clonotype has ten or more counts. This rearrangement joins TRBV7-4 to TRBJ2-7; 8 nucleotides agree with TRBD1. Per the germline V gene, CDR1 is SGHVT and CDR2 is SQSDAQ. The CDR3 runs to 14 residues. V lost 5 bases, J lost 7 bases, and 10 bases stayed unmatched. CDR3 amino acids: CASSPPTGAREQYF. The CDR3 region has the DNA TGTGCCAGCAGCCCACCGACAGGGGCGCGGGAGCAGTACTTC.

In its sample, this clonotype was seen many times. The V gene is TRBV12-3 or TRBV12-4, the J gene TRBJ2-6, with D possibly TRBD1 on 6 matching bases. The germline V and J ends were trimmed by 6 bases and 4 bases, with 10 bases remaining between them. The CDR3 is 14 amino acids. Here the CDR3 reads CASRTGRGANVLTF. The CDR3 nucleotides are TGTGCCAGCAGAACAGGGCGCGGGGCCAACGTCCTGACTTTC.

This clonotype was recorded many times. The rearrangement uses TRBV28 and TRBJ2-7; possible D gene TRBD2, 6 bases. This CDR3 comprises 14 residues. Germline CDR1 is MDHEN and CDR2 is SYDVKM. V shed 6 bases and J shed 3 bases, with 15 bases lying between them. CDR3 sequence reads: CASRSGAGIYEQYF. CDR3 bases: TGTGCCAGCAGATCGGGCGCGGGGATCTACGAGCAGTACTTC.

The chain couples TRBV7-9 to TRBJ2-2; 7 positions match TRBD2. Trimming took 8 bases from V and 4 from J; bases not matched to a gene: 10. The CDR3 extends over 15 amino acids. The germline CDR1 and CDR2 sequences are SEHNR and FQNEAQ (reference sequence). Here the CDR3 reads CASAHGAGVTGELFF. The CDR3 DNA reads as TGTGCCAGCGCCCACGGGGCGGGAGTCACCGGGGAGCTGTTTTTT. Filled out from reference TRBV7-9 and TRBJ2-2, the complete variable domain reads DTGVSQNPRHKITKRGQNVTFRCDPISEHNRLYWYRQTLGQGPEFLTYFQNEAQLEKSRLLSDRFSAERPKGSFSTLEIQRTEQGDSAMYLCASAHGAGVTGELFFGEGSRLTVL.

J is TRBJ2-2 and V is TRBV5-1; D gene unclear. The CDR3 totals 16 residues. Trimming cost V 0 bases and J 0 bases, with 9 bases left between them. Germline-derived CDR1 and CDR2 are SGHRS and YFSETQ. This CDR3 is CASSLVPTANTGELFF. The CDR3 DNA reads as TGCGCCAGCAGCTTGGTCCCCACCGCGAACACCGGGGAGCTGTTTTTT.

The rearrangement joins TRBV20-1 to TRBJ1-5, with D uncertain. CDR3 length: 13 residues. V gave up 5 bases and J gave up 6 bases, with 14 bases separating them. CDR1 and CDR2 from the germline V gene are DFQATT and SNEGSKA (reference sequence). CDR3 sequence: CSAVERETQPQHF. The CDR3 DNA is TGCAGTGCTGTCGAAAGGGAGACTCAGCCCCAGCATTTT.

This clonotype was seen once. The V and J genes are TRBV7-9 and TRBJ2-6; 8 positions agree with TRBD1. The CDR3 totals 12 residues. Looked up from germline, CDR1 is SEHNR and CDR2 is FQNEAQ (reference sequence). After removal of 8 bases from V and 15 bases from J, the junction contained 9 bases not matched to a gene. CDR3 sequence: CASQKDREALTF. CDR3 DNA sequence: TGTGCCAGCCAGAAGGACAGGGAGGCCCTGACTTTC.

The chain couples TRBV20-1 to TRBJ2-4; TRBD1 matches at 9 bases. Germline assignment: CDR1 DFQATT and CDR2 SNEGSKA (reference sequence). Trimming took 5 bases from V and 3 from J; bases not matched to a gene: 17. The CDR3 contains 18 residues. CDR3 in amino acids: CSAFKTGGSKDGKNIQYF. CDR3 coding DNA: TGCAGTGCTTTCAAAACAGGGGGCTCTAAGGACGGCAAAAACATTCAGTACTTC.

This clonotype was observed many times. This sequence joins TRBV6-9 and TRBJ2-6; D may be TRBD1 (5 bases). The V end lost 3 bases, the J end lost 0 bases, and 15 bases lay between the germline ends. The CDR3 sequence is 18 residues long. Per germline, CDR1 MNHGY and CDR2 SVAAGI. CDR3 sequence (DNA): TGTGCCAGCAGTTACAGTTTCAGGGTCCCCTCTGGGGCCAACGTCCTGACTTTC. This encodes CASSYSFRVPSGANVLTF.

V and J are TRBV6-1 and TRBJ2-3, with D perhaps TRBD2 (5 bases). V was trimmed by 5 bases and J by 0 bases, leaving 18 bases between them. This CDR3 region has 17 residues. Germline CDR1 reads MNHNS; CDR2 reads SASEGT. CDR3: CASSTSGLSPSTDTQYF. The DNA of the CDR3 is TGTGCCAGCAGTACGTCCGGACTTTCCCCTAGCACAGATACGCAGTATTTT.

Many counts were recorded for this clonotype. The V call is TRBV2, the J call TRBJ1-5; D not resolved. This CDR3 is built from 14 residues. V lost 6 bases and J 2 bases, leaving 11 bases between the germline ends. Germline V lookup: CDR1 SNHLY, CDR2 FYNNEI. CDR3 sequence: CASSAGQGNQPQHF. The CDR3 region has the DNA TGTGCCAGCAGCGCCGGGCAGGGCAATCAGCCCCAGCATTTT.

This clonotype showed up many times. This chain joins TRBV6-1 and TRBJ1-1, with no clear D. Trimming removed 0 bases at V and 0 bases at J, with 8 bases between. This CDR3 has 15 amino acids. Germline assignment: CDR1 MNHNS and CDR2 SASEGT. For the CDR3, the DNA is TGTGCCAGCAGTGAAGCGGGCCAGTTGAACACTGAAGCTTTCTTT. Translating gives CASSEAGQLNTEAFF.

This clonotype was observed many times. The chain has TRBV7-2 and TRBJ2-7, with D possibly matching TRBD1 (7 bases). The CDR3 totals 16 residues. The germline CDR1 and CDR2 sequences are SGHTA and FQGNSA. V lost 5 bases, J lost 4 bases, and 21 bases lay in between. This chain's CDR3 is CASSRAGTVRPYEQYF. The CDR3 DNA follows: TGTGCCAGCAGCCGGGCGGGGACAGTTCGTCCTTACGAGCAGTACTTC.

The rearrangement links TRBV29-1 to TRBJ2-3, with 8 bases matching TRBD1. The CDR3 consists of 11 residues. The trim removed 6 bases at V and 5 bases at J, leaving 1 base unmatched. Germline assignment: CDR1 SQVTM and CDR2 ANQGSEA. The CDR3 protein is CSVDRGDTQYF. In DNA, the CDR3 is TGCAGCGTAGACAGGGGAGATACGCAGTATTTT.

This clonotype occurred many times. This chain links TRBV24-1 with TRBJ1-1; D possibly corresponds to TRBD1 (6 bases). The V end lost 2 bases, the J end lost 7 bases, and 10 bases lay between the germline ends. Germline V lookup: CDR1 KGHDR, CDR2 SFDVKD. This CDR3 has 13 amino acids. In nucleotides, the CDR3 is TGTGCCACCAGTGATTCCCAGGACAGTGAAGCTTTCTTT. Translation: CATSDSQDSEAFF.

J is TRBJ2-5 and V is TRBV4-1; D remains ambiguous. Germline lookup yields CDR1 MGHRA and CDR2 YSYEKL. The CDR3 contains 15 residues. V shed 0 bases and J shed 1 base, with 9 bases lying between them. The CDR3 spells CASSQESNTQETQYF. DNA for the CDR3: TGCGCCAGCAGCCAAGAATCCAATACCCAAGAGACCCAGTACTTC.

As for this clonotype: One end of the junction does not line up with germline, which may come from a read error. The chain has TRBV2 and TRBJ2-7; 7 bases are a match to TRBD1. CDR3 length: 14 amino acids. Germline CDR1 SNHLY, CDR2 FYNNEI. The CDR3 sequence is CASTSDRDVYEQYF. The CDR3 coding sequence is TGCGCCAGCACCTCCGACAGGGATGTCTACGAGCAGTACTTC.

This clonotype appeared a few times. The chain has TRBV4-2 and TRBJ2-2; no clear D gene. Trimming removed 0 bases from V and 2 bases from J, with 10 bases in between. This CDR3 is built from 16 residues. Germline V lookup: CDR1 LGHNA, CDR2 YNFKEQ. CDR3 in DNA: TGTGCCAGCAGCCAAGAACGGGTCGTTAACACCGGGGAGCTGTTTTTT. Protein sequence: CASSQERVVNTGELFF.

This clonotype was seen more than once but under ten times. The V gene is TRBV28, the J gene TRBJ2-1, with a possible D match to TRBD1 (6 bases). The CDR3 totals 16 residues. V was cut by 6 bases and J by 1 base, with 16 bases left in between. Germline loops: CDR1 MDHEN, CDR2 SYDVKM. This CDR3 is CASSTGTLTSYNEQFF. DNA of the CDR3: TGTGCCAGCAGCACCGGGACACTTACTTCCTACAATGAGCAGTTCTTC.

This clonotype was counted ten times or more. CDR3 DNA: TGTGCCAGCAGTGGTCCTAATCAGCCCCAGCATTTT. This gives the protein CASSGPNQPQHF. The chain links TRBV6-1 to TRBJ1-5; the D is unclear. This CDR3 spans 12 amino acids. The germline V and J ends were trimmed by 4 bases and 4 bases, with 5 bases remaining between them. Per the germline V gene, CDR1 is MNHNS and CDR2 is SASEGT.

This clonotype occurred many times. The CDR3 loop reads CASTASGRYETQYF. DNA of the CDR3: TGTGCCAGCACGGCTAGCGGGAGGTATGAGACCCAGTACTTC. The rearrangement uses TRBV2 and TRBJ2-5, with 11 bases matching TRBD2. CDR3 length: 14 amino acids. CDR1 and CDR2 from the germline V gene are SNHLY and FYNNEI. After removal of 7 bases from V and 5 bases from J, the junction contained 6 bases not matched to a gene.